A selection of T cell receptor beta chains follows, all from one sample in a study of T-cell memory formation after mild COVID-19. TCRdb called the 5' RACE reads again in MiXCR, with one record for every CDR3 protein. The sample carries about 45,000 distinct CDR3 sequences, more than 7% recorded once. Sequenced material: PBMCs or a T cell subset sorted from them (not recorded which). The receptor set was obtained from a man younger than 35 who had mild COVID-19 (a few samples of this study predate the infection). Cell type and time point are not known. Both conserved end residues are trimmed from each CDR3. Clone size is given for some rows only: seen once, a few or many times, or a class if the clone is expanded.

V gene: TRBV6-1
clone size: .
CDR3 protein: ASSDHNNSPLH

V gene: TRBV7-2
clone size: many
CDR3 protein: ASSFGPGDIQY

V gene: TRBV7-2
clone size: few
CDR3 protein: ASSFAPDTQY

V gene: TRBV7-9
clone size: .
CDR3 protein: ASRLGTANYGYT

V gene: TRBV7-8
clone size: few
CDR3 protein: ASSPLRGLAGGLNTGELF

V gene: TRBV12-3/TRBV12-4
clone size: .
CDR3 protein: ASRRGQGNTEAF

V gene: TRBV20-1
clone size: .
CDR3 protein: SALRDSNSPLH

V gene: TRBV2
clone size: once
CDR3 protein: ASSTMGVVY

V gene: TRBV20-1
clone size: .
CDR3 protein: SGAQRQETQY

V gene: TRBV18
clone size: many
CDR3 protein: ASSPSTSTDTQY

V gene: TRBV24-1
clone size: .
CDR3 protein: ATSVPGRWTDTQY

V gene: TRBV24-1
clone size: many
CDR3 protein: ATSDRGKAQETQY

V gene: TRBV6-6
clone size: .
CDR3 protein: ASSYGGDQETQY

V gene: TRBV5-1
clone size: few
CDR3 protein: ASSLALPATVAAQY

V gene: TRBV7-2
clone size: .
CDR3 protein: ASSLSQGRGETQY

V gene: TRBV29-1
clone size: .
CDR3 protein: SVRTGSSYEQY

V gene: TRBV6-6
clone size: many
CDR3 protein: ASSLAGETQY

V gene: TRBV5-1
clone size: .
CDR3 protein: ASSALRETQY

V gene: TRBV20-1
clone size: many
CDR3 protein: SARGTSGGTETQY

V gene: TRBV7-3
clone size: few
CDR3 protein: ASSLDSKNIQY

V gene: TRBV6-6
clone size: many
CDR3 protein: ASSYPQGGLNTEAF